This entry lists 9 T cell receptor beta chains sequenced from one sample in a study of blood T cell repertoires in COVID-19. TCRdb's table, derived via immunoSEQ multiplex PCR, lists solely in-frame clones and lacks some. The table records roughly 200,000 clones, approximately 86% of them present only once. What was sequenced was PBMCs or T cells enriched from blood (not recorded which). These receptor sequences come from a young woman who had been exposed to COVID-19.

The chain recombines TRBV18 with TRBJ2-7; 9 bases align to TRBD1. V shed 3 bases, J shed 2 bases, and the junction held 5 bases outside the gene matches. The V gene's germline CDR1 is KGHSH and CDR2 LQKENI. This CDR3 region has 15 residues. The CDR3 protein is CASSPQRTGAYEQYF. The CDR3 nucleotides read TGTGCCAGCTCACCTCAGAGGACAGGGGCCTACGAGCAGTACTTC.

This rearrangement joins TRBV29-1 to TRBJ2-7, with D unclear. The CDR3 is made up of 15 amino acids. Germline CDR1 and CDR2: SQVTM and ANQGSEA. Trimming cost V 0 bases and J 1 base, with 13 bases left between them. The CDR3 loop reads CSVEDGARNSYEQYF. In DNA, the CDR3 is TGCAGCGTTGAAGACGGAGCTCGGAATTCCTACGAGCAGTACTTC.

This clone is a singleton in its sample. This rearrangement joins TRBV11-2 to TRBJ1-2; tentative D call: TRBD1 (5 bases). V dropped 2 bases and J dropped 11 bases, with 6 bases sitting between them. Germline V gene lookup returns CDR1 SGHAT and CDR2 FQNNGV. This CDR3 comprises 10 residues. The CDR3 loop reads CASSLRQYTF. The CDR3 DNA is TGTGCCAGCAGCTTAAGACAGTACACCTTC.

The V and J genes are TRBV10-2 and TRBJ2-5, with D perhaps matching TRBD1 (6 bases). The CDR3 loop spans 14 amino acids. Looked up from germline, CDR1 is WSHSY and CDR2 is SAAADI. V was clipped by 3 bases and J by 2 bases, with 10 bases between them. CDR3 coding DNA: TGCGCCAGCAGTGATCCAGGGGTACAAGAGACCCAGTACTTC. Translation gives CASSDPGVQETQYF.

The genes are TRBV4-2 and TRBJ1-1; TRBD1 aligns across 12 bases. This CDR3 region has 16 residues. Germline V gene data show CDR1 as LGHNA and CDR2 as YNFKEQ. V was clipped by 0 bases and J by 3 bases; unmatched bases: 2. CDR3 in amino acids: CASSQEGQGADTEAFF. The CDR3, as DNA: TGTGCCAGCAGCCAAGAGGGACAGGGGGCCGACACTGAAGCTTTCTTT.

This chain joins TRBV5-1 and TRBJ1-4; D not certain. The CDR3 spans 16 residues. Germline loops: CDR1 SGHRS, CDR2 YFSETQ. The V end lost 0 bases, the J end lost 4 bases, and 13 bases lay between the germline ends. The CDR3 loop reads CASSLAVPGNNEKLFF. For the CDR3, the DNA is TGCGCCAGCAGCTTGGCGGTACCCGGGAATAATGAAAAACTGTTTTTT.

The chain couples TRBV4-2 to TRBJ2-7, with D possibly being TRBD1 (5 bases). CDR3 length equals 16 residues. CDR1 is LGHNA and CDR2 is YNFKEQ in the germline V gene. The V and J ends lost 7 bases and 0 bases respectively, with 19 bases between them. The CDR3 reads CASTATGGSASYEQYF. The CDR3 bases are TGTGCCAGCACCGCAACAGGCGGAAGCGCCTCCTACGAGCAGTACTTC.

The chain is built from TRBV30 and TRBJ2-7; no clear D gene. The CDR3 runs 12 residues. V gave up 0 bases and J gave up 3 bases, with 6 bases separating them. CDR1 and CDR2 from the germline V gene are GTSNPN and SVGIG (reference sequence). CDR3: CAWSVVSYEQYF. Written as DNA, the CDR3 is TGTGCCTGGAGTGTCGTCAGCTACGAGCAGTACTTC.

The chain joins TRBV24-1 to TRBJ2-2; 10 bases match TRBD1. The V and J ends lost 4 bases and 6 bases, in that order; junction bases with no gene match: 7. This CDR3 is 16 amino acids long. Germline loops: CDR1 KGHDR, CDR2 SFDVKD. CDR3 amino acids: CATSDPGTGDPGELFF. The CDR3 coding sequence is TGTGCCACCAGTGACCCCGGGACAGGGGATCCCGGGGAGCTGTTTTTT.